Following are 24 T cell receptor beta chains from one sample sequenced in a study of identical twins. MiXCR, applied by TCRdb to the 5' RACE reads, yields one record per CDR3 protein. The table has 450,000 or so distinct CDR3 sequences, 14% seen once; the top ten hold 0.5% to 0.65%. These data were also filed under a second study, of yellow fever vaccine responses in identical twins.

The source material was CD4+ T cells sorted from blood. The receptors shown here come from a woman aged 18-29 years in good health.

This clonotype was seen only a few times. The chain joins TRBV7-2 to TRBJ2-3; no clear D. CDR1 and CDR2 (germline): SGHTA, FQGNSA. Trimming removed 7 bases from V and 2 bases from J, with 4 bases in between. The CDR3 loop spans 11 amino acids. The CDR3 loop reads CASTYTDTQYF. In nucleotides, the CDR3 is TGTGCCAGCACCTACACAGATACGCAGTATTTT.

This chain connects TRBV7-2 to TRBJ2-5; possible D gene TRBD2, 6 bases. CDR1 is SGHTA, CDR2 FQGNSA, per germline. This CDR3 is 15 amino acids long. The V gene lost 7 bases and the J gene lost 3 bases, with 18 bases spanning the gap. The CDR3 protein is CASIPGRFQKETQYF. The CDR3 DNA is TGTGCCAGCATCCCGGGGAGGTTCCAAAAAGAGACCCAGTACTTC.

This clonotype was observed a handful of times. The chain is built from TRBV7-2 and TRBJ2-7; TRBD1 aligns across 7 bases. J lost 3 bases, V lost 5 bases, and 7 bases had no gene match. Germline assignment: CDR1 SGHTA and CDR2 FQGNSA. This CDR3 contains 14 residues. CDR3 nucleotides: TGTGCCAGCAGCCCCAGGGGACAGATCTACGAGCAGTACTTC. Translation: CASSPRGQIYEQYF.

The chain uses TRBV24-1 and TRBJ2-6; perhaps TRBD1 as D (6 bases). Trimming removed 2 bases from V and 4 bases from J, with 14 bases in between. This CDR3 region has 17 residues. In germline, CDR1 is KGHDR, CDR2 SFDVKD. In nucleotides, the CDR3 is TGTGCCACCAGTGATTCTACTTACAGGGCAGGGGCCAACGTCCTGACTTTC. As protein: CATSDSTYRAGANVLTF.

The chain uses TRBV7-9 and TRBJ2-5; TRBD2 might be the D (5 bases). The CDR3 length is 15 residues. Looked up from germline, CDR1 is SEHNR and CDR2 is FQNEAQ (reference sequence). V was cut by 2 bases and J by 7 bases, with 17 bases left in between. The CDR3 DNA sequence: TGTGCCAGCAGCTTATTTGAGGGAGAGGGTGCGACCCAGTACTTC. It encodes CASSLFEGEGATQYF.

The V call is TRBV5-1, the J call TRBJ2-7, with D possibly called TRBD1 or TRBD2 (7 bases each). V lost 5 bases, J lost 0 bases, and 12 bases lay in between. CDR1 is SGHRS and CDR2 is YFSETQ in the germline V gene. The CDR3 spans 14 residues. CDR3: CASRSGGGSYEQYF. The CDR3 DNA follows: TGCGCCAGCAGATCAGGGGGGGGCTCCTACGAGCAGTACTTC.

This clonotype was recorded at least ten times. The chain is built from TRBV25-1 and TRBJ2-5; the match to TRBD2 covers 7 bases. CDR3 length equals 16 residues. Germline assignment: CDR1 MGHDK and CDR2 SYGVNS. Germline trimming cut 3 bases from V and 1 base from J; bases unmatched to any gene: 8. The CDR3 region is CASSDQRGWSQETQYF. DNA for the CDR3: TGTGCCAGCAGTGACCAGCGGGGATGGAGCCAAGAGACCCAGTACTTC.

This clonotype was observed a few times. The rearrangement joins TRBV15 to TRBJ2-2; D is ambiguous. Trimming took 1 base from V and 5 from J, leaving 2 bases between them. CDR3 length: 12 amino acids. Germline CDR1 and CDR2: LNHNV and YYDKDF (reference sequence). CDR3 bases: TGTGCCACCAGCAGAGTTACCGGGGAGCTGTTTTTT. Protein: CATSRVTGELFF.

This clonotype was detected many times. The J gene is TRBJ2-5, the V gene TRBV24-1; the match to TRBD2 covers 16 bases. The germline V gene has CDR1 KGHDR and CDR2 SFDVKD. CDR3 length equals 20 residues. The V gene end was trimmed by 1 base and the J gene end by 4 bases; junction bases not matched to a gene: 11. The CDR3 loop reads CATSDFSVKGLAGGPETQYF. The CDR3 DNA is TGTGCCACCAGTGATTTCTCGGTTAAGGGACTAGCGGGGGGGCCAGAGACCCAGTACTTC.

This clonotype showed up many times. At one boundary the junction diverges from the germline segment, which might be a read error. CDR3: CASSPGLAGNEQFF. The CDR3 nucleotides are TGTGCTAGCAGCCCGGGACTAGCGGGAAATGAGCAGTTCTTC. The chain joins TRBV7-7 to TRBJ2-1; 13 bases map to TRBD2. Germline V CDR1 and CDR2: SSHAT, FNYEAQ (reference sequence). The CDR3 runs 14 residues.

This chain joins TRBV10-1 and TRBJ2-1; 8 bases align to TRBD2. The germline gives CDR1 WNHNN, CDR2 SYGVQD (reference sequence). The CDR3 is 14 residues long. J was trimmed by 3 bases and V by 6 bases; bases with no gene match: 4. CDR3 protein: CASRSSGIYNEQFF. The CDR3 DNA sequence: TGCGCCAGCAGGAGTAGCGGGATCTACAATGAGCAGTTCTTC.

This clonotype has ten or more counts. The chain links TRBV12-3 or TRBV12-4 to TRBJ2-7; D ambiguous. The CDR3 runs to 13 residues. The V and J ends lost 4 bases and 3 bases respectively, with 10 bases between them. CDR3 in amino acids: CASSSRAIYEQYF. In DNA, the CDR3 is TGTGCCAGCAGTTCCCGGGCCATCTACGAGCAGTACTTC.

This CDR3 is CSVEGSGLYEQYF. The CDR3 DNA reads as TGCAGCGTTGAAGGTAGCGGGCTCTACGAGCAGTACTTC. This rearrangement joins TRBV29-1 to TRBJ2-7; 7 bases map to TRBD2. V dropped 1 base and J dropped 3; count of bases not matched to a gene: 3. Germline V gene lookup returns CDR1 SQVTM and CDR2 ANQGSEA. This CDR3 has 13 residues.

This clonotype was seen a few times. The chain recombines TRBV10-3 with TRBJ2-2; D is perhaps TRBD1 (5 bases). Per the germline V gene, CDR1 is ENHRY and CDR2 is SYGVKD. With 3 bases removed from V and 2 bases from J, the gap between germline ends came to 13 bases. This CDR3 contains 16 residues. The CDR3 nucleotides are TGTGCCATCAGTGAATCCAGGACACTCAACACCGGGGAGCTGTTTTTT. It is translated as CAISESRTLNTGELFF.

This clonotype was detected a few times. The J gene is TRBJ2-7, the V gene TRBV5-1, with 7 bases matching TRBD2. This CDR3 spans 14 amino acids. Trimming removed 4 bases from V and 2 bases from J; junction bases left unmatched: 6. Germline V gene sequence: CDR1 SGHRS, CDR2 YFSETQ. CDR3 in amino acids: CASSPGGGPYEQYF. CDR3 in DNA: TGCGCCAGCAGCCCTGGGGGAGGGCCCTACGAGCAGTACTTC.

This clonotype was observed a handful of times. The chain has TRBV28 and TRBJ1-2; 7 bases line up with TRBD1. The CDR3 contains 14 residues. The J segment lost 3 bases and the V segment lost 6 bases, leaving 7 bases of the junction unmatched. Germline V gene data show CDR1 as MDHEN and CDR2 as SYDVKM. DNA of the CDR3: TGTGCCAGCAGGTCGACAGGGTACGACTATGGCTACACCTTC. Amino acid sequence: CASRSTGYDYGYTF.

The chain links TRBV24-1 to TRBJ2-7; a weak D match, TRBD1 (6 bases). V lost 9 bases to trimming and J lost 3 bases, with 20 bases between them. Germline V gene data show CDR1 as KGHDR and CDR2 as SFDVKD. This CDR3 region has 15 residues. This chain's CDR3 is CATGRAGEPYYEQYF. In DNA form, the CDR3 reads TGTGCCACCGGGCGTGCAGGGGAACCGTACTACGAGCAGTACTTC.

The chain links TRBV21-1 to TRBJ2-7; TRBD1, the table's D call, lacks a check against the DNA. TRBV21-1 is annotated as a pseudogene. The CDR3 extends over 16 amino acids. CDR3 residues: CASSKVPETGSYEQYF. In DNA form, the CDR3 reads TGTGCCAGCAGCAAAGTACCCGAGACAGGGTCGTACGAGCAGTACTTC.

The rearrangement uses TRBV20-1 and TRBJ2-7, with 12 nucleotides matching TRBD2. Germline CDR1 reads DFQATT; CDR2 reads SNEGSKA (reference sequence). After removal of 3 bases from V and 6 bases from J, the junction contained 12 bases not matched to a gene. The CDR3 runs 16 residues. The CDR3 spells CSARAWIGTSGFEQYF. The CDR3 DNA follows: TGCAGTGCTAGGGCATGGATCGGGACTAGCGGGTTCGAGCAGTACTTC.

This clonotype was observed a few times. V usage is TRBV15 and J usage is TRBJ2-5, with D tentatively TRBD2 (5 bases). V lost 0 bases and J 1 base, leaving 9 bases between the germline ends. The CDR3 runs 15 residues. CDR1 is LNHNV and CDR2 is YYDKDF in the germline V gene (reference sequence). The DNA for the CDR3 is TGTGCCACCAGCAGAGATCGCGGGCCCCAAGAGACCCAGTACTTC. As protein: CATSRDRGPQETQYF.

This clonotype has just a few counts. J is TRBJ2-7 and V is TRBV12-3 or TRBV12-4; possibly TRBD2 for D (6 bases). This CDR3 is 14 amino acids long. Trimming removed 3 bases from V and 7 bases from J, with 16 bases in between. DNA for the CDR3: TGTGCCAGCAGTTTTAGCGCGGGATTCGAGGAGCAGTACTTC. Translation: CASSFSAGFEEQYF.

CDR3 loop: CASSQGRDSPLHF. DNA for the CDR3: TGTGCCAGCAGCCAAGGACGGGATTCACCCCTCCACTTT. The rearrangement uses TRBV3-1 and TRBJ1-6, with unresolved D. The CDR3 is made up of 13 amino acids. Germline V lookup: CDR1 LGHDT, CDR2 YNNKEL (reference sequence). Trimming removed 1 base from V and 8 bases from J, with 6 bases in between.

The chain is built from TRBV5-5 and TRBJ2-1; D might be TRBD1 (6 bases). The CDR3 extends over 15 amino acids. Trimming removed 6 bases at V and 0 bases at J, with 13 bases between. CDR1 is SGHKS and CDR2 is YYEKEE in the germline V gene (reference sequence). The CDR3 region has the DNA TGTGCCAGCACCACTGGGGGCAGCTCCTACAATGAGCAGTTCTTC. This codes for CASTTGGSSYNEQFF.

This clonotype was detected ten times or more. The CDR3 loop is CASSWTSGNEQFF. Written as DNA, the CDR3 is TGTGCCAGCAGCTGGACTAGCGGGAATGAGCAGTTCTTC. The chain carries TRBV7-9 and TRBJ2-1; 11 bases agree with TRBD2. With V trimmed by 4 bases and J by 7 bases, 0 bases remained unmatched. Germline V gives CDR1 SEHNR, CDR2 FQNEAQ (reference sequence). The CDR3 loop spans 13 amino acids. The whole variable domain, remainder taken from reference TRBV7-9 and TRBJ2-1, is DTGVSQNPRHKITKRGQNVTFRCDPISEHNRLYWYRQTLGQGPEFLTYFQNEAQLEKSRLLSDRFSAERPKGSFSTLEIQRTEQGDSAMYLCASSWTSGNEQFFGPGTRLTVL.